These 26 T cell receptor beta chains came from one sample sequenced in a study of shared clonotypes between healthy human individuals. Profiling relied on immunoSEQ multiplex PCR, and the TCRdb table lists in-frame clones only, not all of them. Of some 1 million clones in the sample, approximately 76% were seen once. The sequenced sample was memory CD4+ T cells sorted from blood. Subset here: CD45RA-negative fraction. These receptors all stem from a man younger than 35 in good health.

This clone was counted between two and nine times. One junction end disagrees with the germline gene, perhaps due to a read error. The chain has TRBV10-3 and TRBJ1-1; TRBD1 aligns across 7 bases. Per the germline V gene, CDR1 is ENHRY and CDR2 is SYGVKD. CDR3 length: 12 residues. CDR3: CALRGGVPEAFF. The CDR3 DNA reads TGTGCCCTCAGGGGGGGGGTTCCTGAAGCTTTCTTT.

The gene calls are TRBV10-1 and TRBJ2-1, with D possibly being TRBD2 (5 bases). The CDR3 sequence is 14 residues long. Trimming stripped 2 bases from V and 10 bases from J, with 15 bases between. Germline lookup yields CDR1 WNHNN and CDR2 SYGVQD (reference sequence). The DNA of the CDR3 is TGCGCCAGCAGTGAGGCCGGGGATGAGAGGGAGCAGTTCTTC. Its translation is CASSEAGDEREQFF.

The V call is TRBV5-1, the J call TRBJ2-1; TRBD2 aligns across 15 bases. J lost 9 bases, V lost 4 bases, and 11 bases had no gene match. Germline CDR1 and CDR2: SGHRS and YFSETQ. The CDR3 extends over 17 amino acids. The CDR3 nucleotides are TGCGCCAGCAGCCCCCGGACTAGCGGGAGGGCCTGGGGTGAGCAGTTCTTC. Protein sequence: CASSPRTSGRAWGEQFF.

The chain couples TRBV19 to TRBJ2-3; weak D call: TRBD2 (6 bases). The germline V gene encodes CDR1 LNHDA and CDR2 SQIVND (reference sequence). The CDR3 extends over 13 amino acids. Trimming cost V 9 bases and J 6 bases, with 16 bases left between them. This CDR3 reads CASRSSGTDTQYF. CDR3 in DNA: TGTGCCAGCAGGAGTAGCGGTACCGATACGCAGTATTTT.

The chain employs TRBV5-6 and TRBJ2-7, with TRBD2 as a possible D gene (5 bases). The CDR3 runs 12 residues. V lost 0 bases and J lost 7, with 8 bases in between. Germline CDR1 is SGHDT and CDR2 is YYEEEE. CDR3 sequence: CASSLAGLEQYF. DNA of the CDR3: TGTGCCAGCAGCTTGGCGGGATTGGAGCAGTACTTC.

The gene calls are TRBV21-1 and TRBJ1-2; the D call TRBD1 from the table was never checked on the DNA. TRBV21-1 is shown as a pseudogene. This CDR3 comprises 15 residues. CDR3 amino acids: CASSVQGGRLFGYTF. The CDR3, as DNA: TGTGCCAGCAGCGTCCAGGGGGGTCGGCTTTTTGGCTACACCTTC.

The rearrangement links TRBV5-1 to TRBJ2-1; 10 nucleotides align to TRBD1. CDR3 length: 17 amino acids. Trimming took 4 bases from V and 9 from J; bases not matched to a gene: 16. Germline V gene sequence: CDR1 SGHRS, CDR2 YFSETQ. CDR3 residues: CASSIGSKGTGEREQFF. As DNA, the CDR3 is TGCGCCAGCAGCATTGGGAGTAAAGGGACAGGGGAACGTGAGCAGTTCTTC.

This chain connects TRBV5-1 to TRBJ2-3; 9 nucleotides align to TRBD1. The CDR3 is 16 amino acids. Germline CDR1 is SGHRS and CDR2 is YFSETQ. After removal of 1 base from V and 4 bases from J, the junction contained 7 bases not matched to a gene. Here the CDR3 reads CASSLSTGGPADTQYF. DNA for the CDR3: TGCGCCAGCAGCTTGTCGACAGGGGGTCCCGCAGATACGCAGTATTTT.

This clone was found a few times. The V gene is TRBV7-8, the J gene TRBJ2-1; the D is unclear. From germline, CDR1 is SGHVS and CDR2 FQNEAQ. This CDR3 comprises 14 residues. Deletions cut 5 bases from V and 8 bases from J, with 16 bases between. CDR3 sequence (DNA): TGTGCCAGCAGCCCGGGTGGTAGGGTCGATGAGCAGTTCTTC. Residues: CASSPGGRVDEQFF.

The rearrangement joins TRBV30 to TRBJ1-2; 11 bases agree with TRBD1. The junction had 7 bases not matched to a gene; V was cut back by 0 bases and J by 4 bases. The germline V gene encodes CDR1 GTSNPN and CDR2 SVGIG (reference sequence). This CDR3 has 16 amino acids. The CDR3 loop is CAWSVRRTGGVYGYTF. The CDR3 nucleotides are TGTGCCTGGAGTGTACGTCGGACAGGGGGCGTCTATGGCTACACCTTC.

This chain links TRBV2 with TRBJ2-2; 7 nucleotides match TRBD1. The germline gives CDR1 SNHLY, CDR2 FYNNEI. The CDR3 length is 15 residues. The junction had 5 bases not matched to a gene; V was cut back by 6 bases and J by 1 base. CDR3 amino acids: CASRQDRVNTGELFF. CDR3 bases: TGTGCCAGCAGACAAGACAGGGTGAACACCGGGGAGCTGTTTTTT.

The chain links TRBV28 to TRBJ2-1, with D tentatively TRBD2 (5 bases). Trimming removed 5 bases from V and 8 bases from J, with 16 bases in between. From germline, CDR1 is MDHEN and CDR2 SYDVKM. CDR3 length: 14 amino acids. The CDR3 spells CASSTQTGNDEQFF. DNA of the CDR3: TGTGCCAGCAGTACCCAAACGGGAAACGATGAGCAGTTCTTC.

The chain couples TRBV6-5 to TRBJ2-1; a possible D gene is TRBD1 (6 bases). CDR1 is MNHEY, CDR2 SVGAGI, per germline. The CDR3 contains 13 residues. V lost 5 bases to trimming and J lost 10 bases, with 15 bases between them. For the CDR3, the DNA is TGTGCCAGCAGTAGGGGGACACTGGGGGAGCAGTTCTTC. This gives the protein CASSRGTLGEQFF.

This clone showed up just a few times. The chain recombines TRBV7-3 with TRBJ1-6; 7 positions match TRBD1. The length of the CDR3 is 15 residues. V lost 5 bases, J lost 7 bases, and 8 bases stayed unmatched. From germline, CDR1 is SGHTA and CDR2 FQGTGA. CDR3 residues: CASSQAAGGNSPLHF. The CDR3 coding sequence is TGTGCCAGCAGCCAGGCGGCAGGGGGAAATTCACCCCTCCACTTT.

V usage is TRBV7-9 and J usage is TRBJ2-1, with D possibly matching TRBD2 (6 bases). The V end lost 3 bases, the J end lost 0 bases, and 9 bases lay between the germline ends. This CDR3 has 15 amino acids. Looked up from germline, CDR1 is SEHNR and CDR2 is FQNEAQ (reference sequence). CDR3 nucleotides: TGTGCCAGCAGCTTTGGGACTTACTCCTACAATGAGCAGTTCTTC. Its protein product is CASSFGTYSYNEQFF.

J is TRBJ2-3 and V is TRBV5-1; D is undetermined. CDR3 length: 14 residues. Trimming left V 10 bases short and J 0 bases short, with 15 bases between. CDR1 SGHRS and CDR2 YFSETQ come from the germline V gene. The DNA for the CDR3 is TGCGCCTCTTCGGTAGCCCCTAGCACAGATACGCAGTATTTT. Its translation is CASSVAPSTDTQYF.

V is TRBV16 and J is TRBJ1-6, with a tentative D call TRBD1 (5 bases). V was pared by 4 bases and J by 6 bases, with 10 bases between. Germline V gene lookup returns CDR1 KGHSY and CDR2 FQNENV. The CDR3 spans 14 residues. The CDR3 DNA follows: TGTGCCAGCAGCCCCGGGACGACTAATTCACCCCTCCACTTT. Its protein is CASSPGTTNSPLHF.

In the case of this clone: Other DNA variants within this sample encode the same CDR3. The CDR3: CASSPPTGYEQYF. In nucleotides, the CDR3 is TGTGCCAGCAGCCCGCCCACTGGATACGAGCAGTACTTC. The rearrangement uses TRBV7-2 and TRBJ2-7; D remains ambiguous. The CDR3 loop spans 13 amino acids. Germline values: CDR1 SGHTA, CDR2 FQGNSA. Trimming stripped 5 bases from V and 4 bases from J, with 12 bases between.

The chain employs TRBV4-1 and TRBJ1-6; 7 bases are a match to TRBD1. The CDR3 has 14 residues. The V gene's germline CDR1 is MGHRA and CDR2 YSYEKL. J was trimmed by 8 bases and V by 9 bases; bases with no gene match: 10. The CDR3 is CASSGTVGYSPLHF. The CDR3 coding sequence is TGCGCCAGTTCAGGGACAGTTGGCTATTCACCCCTCCACTTT.

The chain uses TRBV5-1 and TRBJ1-1, with D tentatively TRBD1 (6 bases). From germline, CDR1 is SGHRS and CDR2 YFSETQ. V lost 0 bases and J lost 4, with 10 bases in between. The CDR3 covers 14 residues. CDR3 DNA sequence: TGCGCCAGCAGCTTGGTCCAGGGGCCCACTGAAGCTTTCTTT. It specifies CASSLVQGPTEAFF.

The chain uses TRBV6-1 and TRBJ1-6, with D tentatively TRBD1 (6 bases). The CDR3 has 19 amino acids. Trimming took off 4 bases at V and 0 bases at J, with 19 bases between the two ends. The V gene's germline CDR1 is MNHNS and CDR2 SASEGT. The DNA of the CDR3 is TGTGCCAGCAGTGGCCTCCGGGGGGCCTCAAGCTCCTATAATTCACCCCTCCACTTT. It is translated as CASSGLRGASSSYNSPLHF.

The V and J genes are TRBV6-5 and TRBJ2-2; D is uncertain. The CDR3 extends over 12 amino acids. V gave up 7 bases and J gave up 6 bases, with 9 bases separating them. The germline V gene has CDR1 MNHEY and CDR2 SVGAGI. The CDR3 DNA sequence: TGTGCCAGCACCGGCACCGCCGGGGAGCTGTTTTTT. It yields the protein CASTGTAGELFF.

This chain joins TRBV6-6 and TRBJ2-3, with D maybe TRBD1 (6 bases). Germline CDR1 and CDR2: MNHNY and SVGAGI (reference sequence). This CDR3 is built from 14 residues. V was cut by 7 bases and J by 2 bases, with 13 bases left in between. The CDR3 loop is CASTPPGDTDTQYF. The CDR3, as DNA: TGTGCCAGCACCCCCCCAGGGGACACAGATACGCAGTATTTT.

The J gene is TRBJ2-1, the V gene TRBV10-3, with a tentative D call TRBD2 (5 bases). Looked up from germline, CDR1 is ENHRY and CDR2 is SYGVKD. CDR3 length equals 10 residues. Trimming took 11 bases from V and 9 from J, leaving 11 bases between them. CDR3 sequence reads: CAAGVVEQFF. For the CDR3, the DNA is TGTGCCGCCGGGGTCGTTGAGCAGTTCTTC.

Notes on this clone: Other DNA sequences within the sample encode an identical CDR3. This sequence joins TRBV20-1 and TRBJ2-7; D remains ambiguous. Germline V gene lookup returns CDR1 DFQATT and CDR2 SNEGSKA (reference sequence). With 5 bases removed from V and 3 bases from J, the gap between germline ends came to 8 bases. CDR3 length: 11 residues. CDR3 sequence (DNA): TGCAGTGCTCTTTCGAGCTACGAGCAGTACTTC. It translates to CSALSSYEQYF.

The V and J genes are TRBV6-6 and TRBJ1-1; D is undetermined. The V end lost 5 bases, the J end lost 8 bases, and 12 bases lay between the germline ends. CDR1 is MNHNY, CDR2 SVGAGI, per germline (reference sequence). There are 12 residues in the CDR3. The CDR3 bases are TGTGCCAGCAGTCCCTCGGGAAGGGAAGCTTTCTTT. This sequence encodes CASSPSGREAFF.